These T cell receptor beta chains were read from a single sample in a study of blood T cell repertoires in COVID-19. Assay: immunoSEQ multiplex PCR; the TCRdb copy retains only in-frame clones and omits some. The table lists 250,000 to 300,000 clones, 90% of them singletons. The specimen sequenced was peripheral blood. The receptors were gathered from a woman aged 35 to 49 with acute or convalescent COVID-19. The CDR3 runs from the conserved cysteine through the conserved F or W. A D gene is named only where the DNA matches it firmly. Expanded clones get a size class; other rows say once, few or many, or leave the size out.

d_call: NA
clone_size: NA
v_call: TRBV9
j_call: TRBJ2-3
cdr3_aa: CASSEGSDTQYF
cdr3_nt: TGTGCCAGCAGCGAGGGGTCCGATACGCAGTATTTT

d_call: NA
clone_size: NA
v_call: TRBV6-5
j_call: TRBJ1-1
cdr3_aa: CASSYSGGGTEAFF
cdr3_nt: TGTGCCAGCAGTTACTCGGGAGGGGGCACTGAAGCTTTCTTT

d_call: NA
clone_size: NA
v_call: TRBV7-9
j_call: TRBJ2-5
cdr3_aa: CASGRGSTETQYF
cdr3_nt: TGTGCCAGCGGGAGGGGGAGTACGGAGACCCAGTACTTC

d_call: NA
clone_size: few
v_call: TRBV6-1
j_call: TRBJ1-1
cdr3_aa: CASSERRGNTEAFF
cdr3_nt: TGTGCCAGCAGTGAAAGGCGGGGAAACACTGAAGCTTTCTTT

d_call: NA
clone_size: NA
v_call: TRBV7-6
j_call: TRBJ2-5
cdr3_aa: CASSLALMGSSEETQYF
cdr3_nt: TGTGCCAGCAGCTTAGCCTTAATGGGGAGTAGCGAAGAGACCCAGTACTTC

d_call: NA
clone_size: NA
v_call: TRBV12-3/TRBV12-4
j_call: TRBJ1-5
cdr3_aa: CASSLRGQPQHF
cdr3_nt: TGTGCCAGCAGCTTACGAGGACAGCCCCAGCATTTT

d_call: TRBD1
clone_size: NA
v_call: TRBV5-6
j_call: TRBJ2-4
cdr3_aa: CASSIHRGIQYF
cdr3_nt: TGTGCCAGCAGCATTCACAGGGGCATTCAGTACTTC

d_call: NA
clone_size: few
v_call: TRBV15
j_call: TRBJ1-3
cdr3_aa: CATSRTGSPGNTIYF
cdr3_nt: TGTGCCACCAGCAGAACGGGGTCCCCTGGAAACACCATATATTTT

d_call: NA
clone_size: NA
v_call: TRBV6-5
j_call: TRBJ1-5
cdr3_aa: CASRDRGVGNQPQHF
cdr3_nt: TGTGCCAGCAGGGACAGAGGTGTGGGCAATCAGCCCCAGCATTTT

d_call: NA
clone_size: NA
v_call: TRBV2
j_call: TRBJ2-3
cdr3_aa: CASTRQSTDTQYF
cdr3_nt: TGTGCCAGCACCCGCCAGAGCACAGATACGCAGTATTTT

d_call: TRBD2
clone_size: NA
v_call: TRBV5-8
j_call: TRBJ2-3
cdr3_aa: CASSLELAGGALGTDTQYF
cdr3_nt: TGTGCCAGCAGCTTGGAGTTAGCGGGGGGTGCCCTGGGCACAGATACGCAGTATTTT

d_call: TRBD1
clone_size: NA
v_call: TRBV2
j_call: TRBJ1-5
cdr3_aa: CASKKQGNQPQHF
cdr3_nt: TGTGCCAGCAAGAAACAGGGGAATCAGCCCCAGCATTTT

d_call: TRBD1
clone_size: NA
v_call: TRBV6-5
j_call: TRBJ1-2
cdr3_aa: CASTRGQGLRWYTF
cdr3_nt: TGTGCCAGCACCAGAGGACAGGGCCTCCGATGGTACACCTTC

d_call: NA
clone_size: NA
v_call: TRBV6-5
j_call: TRBJ1-3
cdr3_aa: CAPRGGSGNTIYF
cdr3_nt: TGTGCCCCACGGGGGGGGAGCGGAAACACCATATATTTT

d_call: NA
clone_size: NA
v_call: TRBV27
j_call: TRBJ2-3
cdr3_aa: CASNPIGLADTQYF
cdr3_nt: TGTGCCAGCAACCCAATCGGACTCGCCGATACGCAGTATTTT

d_call: TRBD1
clone_size: once
v_call: TRBV12-3/TRBV12-4
j_call: TRBJ1-2
cdr3_aa: CASSLDRDYGYTF
cdr3_nt: TGTGCCAGCAGCCTGGACAGGGACTATGGCTACACCTTC

d_call: NA
clone_size: NA
v_call: TRBV7-2
j_call: TRBJ1-3
cdr3_aa: CASSSDRNSGNTIYF
cdr3_nt: TGTGCCAGCAGCTCAGACAGGAACTCTGGAAACACCATATATTTT

d_call: NA
clone_size: NA
v_call: TRBV30
j_call: TRBJ1-1
cdr3_aa: CAWSGAGEAFF
cdr3_nt: TGTGCCTGGAGTGGGGCGGGAGAAGCTTTCTTT

d_call: TRBD2
clone_size: NA
v_call: TRBV5-8
j_call: TRBJ2-2
cdr3_aa: CASSAGKTSGGARGELFF
cdr3_nt: TGTGCCAGCAGCGCGGGAAAGACTAGCGGGGGGGCCCGAGGGGAGCTGTTTTTT

d_call: TRBD1
clone_size: NA
v_call: TRBV2
j_call: TRBJ1-2
cdr3_aa: CASSEEWTGGGYTF
cdr3_nt: TGTGCCAGCAGTGAAGAATGGACAGGCGGTGGCTACACCTTC

d_call: NA
clone_size: once
v_call: TRBV9
j_call: TRBJ1-2
cdr3_aa: CASSVAQSNYGYTF
cdr3_nt: TGTGCCAGCAGCGTAGCGCAGTCGAACTATGGCTACACCTTC

d_call: NA
clone_size: NA
v_call: TRBV4-2
j_call: TRBJ1-5
cdr3_aa: CASSQDPGYSNQPQHF
cdr3_nt: TGTGCCAGCAGCCAAGACCCCGGGTATAGCAATCAGCCCCAGCATTTT

d_call: TRBD2
clone_size: NA
v_call: TRBV5-8
j_call: TRBJ2-5
cdr3_aa: CASSPRLAGGQETQYF
cdr3_nt: TGTGCCAGCAGCCCCAGACTAGCGGGGGGGCAAGAGACCCAGTACTTC

d_call: NA
clone_size: once
v_call: TRBV20-1
j_call: TRBJ2-2
cdr3_aa: CSASGARGNTGELFF
cdr3_nt: TGCAGTGCTAGTGGGGCTCGGGGGAACACCGGGGAGCTGTTTTTT

d_call: TRBD2
clone_size: NA
v_call: TRBV9
j_call: TRBJ2-5
cdr3_aa: CASSVASGGFETQYF
cdr3_nt: TGTGCCAGCAGCGTAGCTAGCGGGGGGTTTGAGACCCAGTACTTC

d_call: NA
clone_size: NA
v_call: TRBV14
j_call: TRBJ1-1
cdr3_aa: CASSQGGGLGTEAFF
cdr3_nt: TGTGCCAGCAGCCAAGGGGGGGGATTGGGCACTGAAGCTTTCTTT

d_call: TRBD1
clone_size: NA
v_call: TRBV27
j_call: TRBJ1-2
cdr3_aa: CASSRSGQGLRSYGYTF
cdr3_nt: TGTGCCAGCAGTAGATCGGGACAGGGGCTTCGAAGCTATGGCTACACCTTC

d_call: NA
clone_size: NA
v_call: TRBV21-1
j_call: TRBJ1-6
cdr3_aa: CASSKGQGPSSYNSPLHF
cdr3_nt: TGTGCCAGCAGCAAAGGACAGGGACCGAGCTCCTATAATTCACCCCTCCACTTT

d_call: TRBD2
clone_size: NA
v_call: TRBV11-2
j_call: TRBJ2-5
cdr3_aa: CASSLAGNSGETQYF
cdr3_nt: TGTGCCAGCAGCCTAGCGGGGAACTCGGGGGAGACCCAGTACTTC

d_call: TRBD1
clone_size: NA
v_call: TRBV11-2
j_call: TRBJ1-1
cdr3_aa: CASSGQGATEAFF
cdr3_nt: TGTGCCAGCAGTGGACAGGGGGCCACTGAAGCTTTCTTT

d_call: TRBD2
clone_size: once
v_call: TRBV7-6
j_call: TRBJ2-3
cdr3_aa: CASSLAASGVGDTQYF
cdr3_nt: TGTGCCAGCAGCTTAGCTGCTAGCGGGGTAGGTGATACGCAGTATTTT

d_call: TRBD1
clone_size: NA
v_call: TRBV11-3
j_call: TRBJ1-1
cdr3_aa: CASSPGDRMNTEAFF
cdr3_nt: TGTGCCAGCAGCCCTGGGGACAGGATGAACACTGAAGCTTTCTTT

d_call: TRBD1
clone_size: NA
v_call: TRBV11-3
j_call: TRBJ2-1
cdr3_aa: CASSSPGQGGEQFF
cdr3_nt: TGTGCCAGCAGCTCGCCGGGACAGGGGGGGGAGCAGTTCTTC

d_call: TRBD2
clone_size: NA
v_call: TRBV2
j_call: TRBJ2-1
cdr3_aa: CASSSLGGSVYNEQFF
cdr3_nt: TGTGCCAGCAGTTCGCTGGGGGGGTCGGTCTACAATGAGCAGTTCTTC

d_call: TRBD1
clone_size: NA
v_call: TRBV5-8
j_call: TRBJ1-1
cdr3_aa: CASSLSVGGQGKVFF
cdr3_nt: TGTGCCAGCAGCTTATCGGTAGGGGGACAGGGGAAAGTTTTCTTT

d_call: TRBD1
clone_size: NA
v_call: TRBV5-1
j_call: TRBJ2-5
cdr3_aa: CASSRGQGAGETQYF
cdr3_nt: TGCGCCAGCAGCAGGGGACAGGGGGCAGGAGAGACCCAGTACTTC

d_call: NA
clone_size: NA
v_call: TRBV25-1
j_call: TRBJ2-2
cdr3_aa: CASSDWTTGNRGTGELFF
cdr3_nt: TGTGCCAGCAGTGATTGGACCACAGGGAATCGGGGCACCGGGGAGCTGTTTTTT

d_call: NA
clone_size: NA
v_call: TRBV19
j_call: TRBJ2-5
cdr3_aa: CASSIRQEPQETQYF
cdr3_nt: TGTGCCAGTAGTATAAGACAGGAACCTCAAGAGACCCAGTACTTC

d_call: NA
clone_size: NA
v_call: TRBV27
j_call: TRBJ1-3
cdr3_aa: CASSLTGGRNTIYF
cdr3_nt: TGTGCCAGCAGTTTAACGGGTGGTCGGAACACCATATATTTT

d_call: NA
clone_size: NA
v_call: TRBV2
j_call: TRBJ2-1
cdr3_aa: CASNRGTYNEQFF
cdr3_nt: TGTGCCAGCAACCGAGGGACCTACAATGAGCAGTTCTTC

d_call: NA
clone_size: NA
v_call: TRBV2
j_call: TRBJ1-2
cdr3_aa: CASTDRFLHYGYTF
cdr3_nt: TGTGCCAGCACTGACAGGTTCCTACACTATGGCTACACCTTC

d_call: NA
clone_size: NA
v_call: TRBV19
j_call: TRBJ1-5
cdr3_aa: CASSYTWRDNQPQHF
cdr3_nt: TGTGCCAGTAGTTACACATGGAGGGACAATCAGCCCCAGCATTTT

d_call: TRBD2
clone_size: NA
v_call: TRBV5-8
j_call: TRBJ2-2
cdr3_aa: CASARGGVTGELFF
cdr3_nt: TGTGCCAGCGCCCGCGGGGGGGTCACCGGGGAGCTGTTTTTT

d_call: NA
clone_size: NA
v_call: TRBV27
j_call: TRBJ1-2
cdr3_aa: CASSFTTGIRLGGYTF
cdr3_nt: TGTGCCAGCAGTTTCACAACAGGGATTCGGTTAGGCGGCTACACCTTC

d_call: NA
clone_size: NA
v_call: TRBV19
j_call: TRBJ2-1
cdr3_aa: CASTIGSSYNEQFF
cdr3_nt: TGTGCCAGTACAATAGGGAGCTCCTACAATGAGCAGTTCTTC